The 32 T cell receptor beta chains in this list originate from one sample, sequenced in a study of cytomegalovirus exposure and HLA in healthy donors. The PCR contained 60 Vbeta and 13 Jbeta primers. The table came from immunoSEQ multiplex PCR; TCRdb's copy has only in-frame clones and leaves some out. The repertoire includes about 120,000 clones, more than 80% of them detected once, and approximately 10% sits in the top ten. Sequencing used PBMCs. The receptors here all came from a man aged 25 to 40 in good health and CMV-seropositive.

This rearrangement joins TRBV9 to TRBJ2-1; tentatively, D is TRBD1 (5 bases). The CDR3 runs 14 residues. V dropped 4 bases and J dropped 5 bases, with 13 bases sitting between them. Germline V gene lookup returns CDR1 SGDLS and CDR2 YYNGEE. For the CDR3, the DNA is TGTGCCAGCAGCCTATCAGGGATTGACAATGAGCAGTTCTTC. Translating it yields CASSLSGIDNEQFF.

This clone came up a few times. This chain connects TRBV13 to TRBJ1-4; D gene ambiguous. Per germline, CDR1 PRHDT and CDR2 FYEKMQ (reference sequence). V gave up 5 bases and J gave up 7 bases, with 11 bases separating them. The length of the CDR3 is 13 residues. Here the CDR3 DNA reads TGTGCCAGCAGCCATACGCGGAGTGAAAAACTGTTTTTT. This translates into CASSHTRSEKLFF.

Worth noting for this clone: Different DNA sequences within this sample yield the same CDR3. The rearrangement uses TRBV5-1 and TRBJ1-5, with D possibly being TRBD1 (5 bases). This CDR3 region has 14 residues. Germline lookup yields CDR1 SGHRS and CDR2 YFSETQ. The V gene lost 0 bases and the J gene lost 3 bases, with 7 bases spanning the gap. The CDR3, as DNA: TGCGCCAGCAGCTTGGAGGGGTCCAATCAGCCCCAGCATTTT. This encodes CASSLEGSNQPQHF.

A few counts support this clone. CDR3 protein: CASRNPGGHQPQHF. The CDR3 DNA is TGTGCCAGCAGAAACCCAGGGGGACATCAGCCCCAGCATTTT. The V call is TRBV28, the J call TRBJ1-5, with 7 bases identical to TRBD1. The CDR3 consists of 14 residues. The V segment lost 6 bases and the J segment 5 bases; nucleotides outside the gene matches: 7. The germline V gene has CDR1 MDHEN and CDR2 SYDVKM.

This chain links TRBV5-4 with TRBJ2-3; D remains ambiguous. The CDR3 covers 13 residues. With 4 bases removed from V and 6 bases from J, the gap between germline ends came to 12 bases. The germline gives CDR1 SGHNT, CDR2 YYREEE (reference sequence). CDR3 sequence: CASSGVPGDTQYF. The CDR3 coding sequence is TGTGCCAGCAGCGGAGTGCCCGGGGATACGCAGTATTTT.

Comments on this clone: At one end the junction does not follow the germline gene, possibly because of a read error. CDR3 DNA sequence: TGTGCCAGCAGTGACAAGGGTGCTGGGGCCAACGGCCTGACTTTC. Residues: CASSDKGAGANGLTF. The genes are TRBV6-1 and TRBJ2-6; weak D call: TRBD1 (5 bases). Per germline, CDR1 MNHNS and CDR2 SASEGT. The CDR3 length is 15 residues.

The chain joins TRBV9 to TRBJ1-5; 7 bases are a match to TRBD1. The CDR3 consists of 15 residues. The trim removed 4 bases at V and 5 bases at J, leaving 9 bases unmatched. Germline-derived CDR1 and CDR2 are SGDLS and YYNGEE. The DNA of the CDR3 is TGTGCCAGCAGCTCTTGGGACAGACCCGATCAGCCCCAGCATTTT. Translated, it gives CASSSWDRPDQPQHF.

V and J are TRBV7-2 and TRBJ2-2; D uncertain. The CDR3 totals 14 residues. CDR1 SGHTA and CDR2 FQGNSA come from the germline V gene. Between the trimmed V and J ends, which lost 5 bases and 7 bases, there was a span of 14 bases. CDR3 in DNA: TGTGCCAGCAGCCATGAGGCTTACGGCGGGGAGCTGTTTTTT. Translation gives CASSHEAYGGELFF.

J is TRBJ1-1 and V is TRBV11-3, with 12 nucleotides matching TRBD1. The CDR3 runs to 13 residues. The V segment lost 3 bases and the J segment 8 bases; nucleotides outside the gene matches: 1. Germline V lookup: CDR1 SGHNT, CDR2 YENEEA. The DNA of the CDR3 is TGTGCCAGCAGCTTCGGGACAGGGGGCGAAGCTTTCTTT. Residues: CASSFGTGGEAFF.

The V gene is TRBV5-6, the J gene TRBJ2-1, with TRBD2 matching over 9 bases. Trimming took 4 bases from V and 4 from J; bases not matched to a gene: 9. CDR3 length: 16 amino acids. Germline values: CDR1 SGHDT, CDR2 YYEEEE. CDR3 nucleotide sequence: TGTGCCAGCAGCCCCCTAGCGGGGCGACAATACAATGAGCAGTTCTTC. Its translation is CASSPLAGRQYNEQFF.

V gene TRBV27 combines with J gene TRBJ2-7; D is ambiguous. CDR1 is MNHEY, CDR2 SMNVEV, per germline (reference sequence). The CDR3 runs to 14 residues. Deletions cut 6 bases from V and 1 base from J, with 13 bases between. CDR3 coding DNA: TGTGCCAGCAGACCCGAGCTCCTTTCCTACGAGCAGTACTTC. This gives the protein CASRPELLSYEQYF.

V and J are TRBV6-6 and TRBJ1-5; 8 positions agree with TRBD1. CDR3 length: 13 residues. Germline CDR1 and CDR2: MNHNY and SVGAGI (reference sequence). V shed 4 bases, J shed 8 bases, and the junction held 4 bases outside the gene matches. For the CDR3, the DNA is TGTGCCAGCAGTTCACAGGGGGGAGAGCCCCAGCATTTT. Translated: CASSSQGGEPQHF.

The DNA of the CDR3 is TGTGCCAGCAGTACAGGGAAACCCTACGAGCAGTACTTC. It encodes CASSTGKPYEQYF. The J gene is TRBJ2-7, the V gene TRBV6-5; a possible D gene is TRBD1 (6 bases). Germline values: CDR1 MNHEY, CDR2 SVGAGI. CDR3 length: 13 amino acids. V was shortened by 5 bases and J by 2 bases, with 10 bases between the two germline ends.

In its sample, this clone was seen once. The genes are TRBV20-1 and TRBJ2-7; 9 bases align to TRBD1. This CDR3 contains 11 residues. The V gene's germline CDR1 is DFQATT and CDR2 SNEGSKA (reference sequence). Trimming removed 6 bases from V and 6 bases from J; junction bases left unmatched: 3. For the CDR3, the DNA is TGCAGTGCCGAGGACAGGGGCGAGCAGTACTTC. Amino acid sequence: CSAEDRGEQYF.

This chain connects TRBV4-1 to TRBJ1-5; D uncertain. Trimming removed 2 bases at V and 0 bases at J, with 11 bases between. Per the germline V gene, CDR1 is MGHRA and CDR2 is YSYEKL. The CDR3 is 16 amino acids. The CDR3 region has the DNA TGCGCCAGCAGCCAACTTGGACTTTATAGCAATCAGCCCCAGCATTTT. It yields the protein CASSQLGLYSNQPQHF.

The chain combines TRBV27 with TRBJ2-2, with TRBD1 as a possible D gene (6 bases). The CDR3 totals 15 residues. V was clipped by 2 bases and J by 11 bases, with 18 bases between them. CDR1 and CDR2 (germline): MNHEY, SMNVEV (reference sequence). The CDR3 sequence is CASSLRGGSPIELFF. Written as DNA, the CDR3 is TGTGCCAGCAGTTTACGTGGGGGCAGCCCTATTGAGCTGTTTTTT.

The chain recombines TRBV28 with TRBJ1-1; 7 positions agree with TRBD1. V lost 5 bases, J lost 2 bases, and 11 bases stayed unmatched. The CDR3 consists of 16 residues. Germline V gives CDR1 MDHEN, CDR2 SYDVKM. CDR3 sequence (DNA): TGTGCCAGCAGTACCCCAACCGGGACAGTCAACACTGAAGCTTTCTTT. Amino acid sequence: CASSTPTGTVNTEAFF.

This chain joins TRBV5-6 and TRBJ2-1; TRBD2 matches at 11 bases. With V trimmed by 4 bases and J by 2 bases, 5 bases remained unmatched. This CDR3 has 16 amino acids. Germline V gene sequence: CDR1 SGHDT, CDR2 YYEEEE. CDR3: CASSEVTSGAYNEQFF. CDR3 DNA: TGTGCCAGCAGCGAGGTGACTAGCGGGGCCTACAATGAGCAGTTCTTC.

The chain carries TRBV29-1 and TRBJ1-1; TRBD1 agrees at 7 bases. Per the germline V gene, CDR1 is SQVTM and CDR2 is ANQGSEA. The CDR3 has 13 residues. Unmatched junction bases numbered 11, after V lost 7 bases and J lost 6 bases. CDR3 region: CSALQGRNPEAFF. CDR3 bases: TGCAGCGCTCTACAGGGGAGAAACCCTGAAGCTTTCTTT. Drawing the rest from reference TRBV29-1 and TRBJ1-1, the complete variable domain is SAVISQKPSRDICQRGTSLTIQCQVDSQVTMMFWYRQQPGQSLTLIATANQGSEATYESGFVIDKFPISRPNLTFSTLTVSNMSPEDSSIYLCSALQGRNPEAFFGQGTRLTVV.

The count of this clone is one. This rearrangement joins TRBV5-4 to TRBJ2-5, with 8 bases that match TRBD2. The CDR3 contains 14 residues. J gave up 1 base and V 7 bases, and 6 bases lay outside the gene matches. The V gene's germline CDR1 is SGHNT and CDR2 YYREEE (reference sequence). The CDR3 spells CASAIAGSQETQYF. In DNA form, the CDR3 reads TGTGCCAGCGCTATAGCGGGGAGCCAAGAGACCCAGTACTTC.

V usage is TRBV6-1 and J usage is TRBJ2-7, with TRBD1 as a possible D gene (6 bases). Trimming took off 4 bases at V and 1 base at J, with 11 bases between the two ends. The CDR3 is 14 amino acids. Germline V CDR1 and CDR2: MNHNS, SASEGT. The CDR3 region is CASSVQQGSYEQYF. The CDR3 bases are TGTGCCAGCAGTGTACAACAGGGATCCTACGAGCAGTACTTC.

This clone was detected a few times. The genes are TRBV5-1 and TRBJ2-3, with 15 bases aligning to TRBD2. Germline V gene lookup returns CDR1 SGHRS and CDR2 YFSETQ. Trimming at V came to 4 bases and at J to 5 bases, leaving 5 bases not matched to a gene. This CDR3 has 16 residues. CDR3 sequence reads: CASSPGTSGGLDTQYF. For the CDR3, the DNA is TGCGCCAGCAGCCCCGGGACTAGCGGGGGGTTAGATACGCAGTATTTT.

This clone occurred a few times. The chain is built from TRBV20-1 and TRBJ2-1; the D is unclear. V was shortened by 5 bases and J by 6 bases, with 8 bases between the two germline ends. The CDR3 extends over 11 amino acids. Germline assignment: CDR1 DFQATT and CDR2 SNEGSKA (reference sequence). The CDR3 loop reads CSAALSNEQFF. The DNA for the CDR3 is TGCAGTGCTGCCCTAAGCAATGAGCAGTTCTTC.

The chain uses TRBV7-9 and TRBJ2-1, with a weak D call TRBD1 (6 bases). Germline V gene lookup returns CDR1 SEHNR and CDR2 FQNEAQ (reference sequence). The CDR3 length is 18 residues. Trimming stripped 1 base from V and 0 bases from J, with 16 bases between. The CDR3 is CASSLDRVDSPSYNEQFF. The CDR3 DNA sequence: TGTGCCAGCAGCTTAGATAGAGTGGACAGTCCCTCCTACAATGAGCAGTTCTTC. The full variable domain, rest sourced from reference TRBV7-9 and TRBJ2-1, is DTGVSQNPRHKITKRGQNVTFRCDPISEHNRLYWYRQTLGQGPEFLTYFQNEAQLEKSRLLSDRFSAERPKGSFSTLEIQRTEQGDSAMYLCASSLDRVDSPSYNEQFFGPGTRLTVL.

V usage is TRBV27 and J usage is TRBJ1-3; D is perhaps TRBD1 (6 bases). The CDR3 sequence is 15 residues long. Germline V lookup: CDR1 MNHEY, CDR2 SMNVEV (reference sequence). V shed 6 bases and J shed 0 bases, with 12 bases lying between them. The CDR3 DNA reads as TGTGCCAGCAGCCAGGGGACGGCCTCTGGAAACACCATATATTTT. Translating it yields CASSQGTASGNTIYF.

J is TRBJ1-5 and V is TRBV11-2, with a tentative D call TRBD1 (5 bases). The V end lost 0 bases, the J end lost 11 bases, and 8 bases lay between the germline ends. Germline loops: CDR1 SGHAT, CDR2 FQNNGV. The length of the CDR3 is 12 residues. CDR3 bases: TGTGCCAGCAGCTTAGATCGGGGGTCCCAGCATTTT. Protein sequence: CASSLDRGSQHF. Drawing the rest from reference TRBV11-2 and TRBJ1-5, the complete variable domain is EAGVAQSPRYKIIEKRQSVAFWCNPISGHATLYWYQQILGQGPKLLIQFQNNGVVDDSQLPKDRFSAERLKGVDSTLKIQPAKLEDSAVYLCASSLDRGSQHFGDGTRLSIL.

CDR3 sequence: CASSPGQGLKGYTF. The CDR3 nucleotides read TGTGCCAGCTCACCGGGACAGGGGTTAAAAGGCTACACCTTC. The chain combines TRBV18 with TRBJ1-2; TRBD1 matches at 10 bases. V dropped 3 bases and J dropped 8; count of bases not matched to a gene: 6. In germline, CDR1 is KGHSH, CDR2 LQKENI. This CDR3 spans 14 amino acids.

This CDR3 is CSVYDGLEAFF. DNA of the CDR3: TGCAGCGTTTACGACGGACTTGAAGCTTTCTTT. V usage is TRBV29-1 and J usage is TRBJ1-1; D call uncertain. The CDR3 length is 11 residues. Germline lookup yields CDR1 SQVTM and CDR2 ANQGSEA. With 5 bases removed from V and 7 bases from J, the gap between germline ends came to 11 bases.

J is TRBJ1-4 and V is TRBV6-1, with TRBD1 identical over 7 bases. The CDR3 has 16 residues. With V trimmed by 3 bases and J by 7 bases, 11 bases remained unmatched. Germline V gene lookup returns CDR1 MNHNS and CDR2 SASEGT. The CDR3 region has the DNA TGTGCCAGCAGTGAGGTTCCGACAGGGCAGGGTGAAAAACTGTTTTTT. Amino acids: CASSEVPTGQGEKLFF.

The genes are TRBV5-1 and TRBJ1-2, with 7 positions matching TRBD1. With V trimmed by 2 bases and J by 3 bases, 4 bases remained unmatched. Germline assignment: CDR1 SGHRS and CDR2 YFSETQ. The CDR3 totals 14 residues. CDR3 amino acids: CASSLTGADYGYTF. For the CDR3, the DNA is TGCGCCAGCAGCTTAACAGGGGCCGACTATGGCTACACCTTC.

The rearrangement links TRBV27 to TRBJ2-2; TRBD2 is a possible D gene (6 bases). From germline, CDR1 is MNHEY and CDR2 SMNVEV (reference sequence). V was pared by 0 bases and J by 4 bases, with 12 bases between. The CDR3 spans 16 residues. The CDR3 is CASSLSPGGGTGELFF. The CDR3 DNA is TGTGCCAGCAGTTTATCCCCCGGGGGTGGCACCGGGGAGCTGTTTTTT.

The chain recombines TRBV28 with TRBJ2-3; no clear D gene. Germline V lookup: CDR1 MDHEN, CDR2 SYDVKM. The CDR3 totals 12 residues. With 6 bases removed from V and 6 bases from J, the gap between germline ends came to 10 bases. The CDR3 reads CASRTPTDTQYF. In DNA form, the CDR3 reads TGTGCCAGCAGGACACCCACCGATACGCAGTATTTT.